This T cell receptor beta chain originates from a study of T cell repertoires in cytomegalovirus infection (dated 2019 in TCRdb). For context, the study as a whole: Recently identified HLA-C-restricted CMV epitopes, whose presentation resists viral immunomodulation, were targeted by peptide stimulations together with well-studied HLA-B-restricted epitopes. Donor HLA type was relevant to the analysis, as public TCR beta signatures indicated carriage of CMV infection together with the matching HLA type.

Sequencing used an Illumina HiSeq 1500. TCRdb handled the public reads itself, with Q25 trimming in fastp and clone calling in MiXCR, and kept productive beta chains. Every CDR3 protein is listed once, alongside the most common genes and DNA of its rows. In all, the sample holds some 940,000 distinct CDR3 sequences, and roughly 31% of those were seen once. Clones ranked in the top ten supply over 10% of the sample. The CDR3 has 15 amino acids, counting the end cysteine and phenylalanine. Only the CDR3 region is kept as DNA, spanning 45 bases read in frame from base 1. The germline V gene encodes CDR1 SGHVS and CDR2 FQNEAQ. A distance of 11 bases separates the germline ends of V and J, which lose 0 bases and 5 bases respectively. General conclusions and limits of the study: Cumulative frequency of public TCR beta family members discriminated carriers of CMV infection plus the relevant HLA type in this cohort and an independent 352-donor cohort. The ex vivo response was dominated by HLA-C-restricted CMV-specific TCR beta clonotypes, which also provided the single most frequent clonotype in two of eight donors.

Interpreted using the paper, the treatment or condition label stands for: in vitro stimulation with specific CMV peptide epitopes to enrich CMV-specific T cells. This clonotype was counted many times. The antigen it binds to is not known. No per-base quality is available; no much larger clone lies one base away. Recombination linked TRBV7-8 to TRBJ2-1; the D gene cannot be resolved reliably. Sample: cultured CD8+ T cells from PBMCs, taken from culture after CMV antigen stimulation. The source is a human donor in good health (CMV status not recorded). Some clones in this sample may be carry-over from other donors' samples. This receptor carries the CDR3 CASSLARNRDNEQFF. Read as DNA, the sequence is TGTGCCAGCAGCTTAGCGCGTAACAGAGACAATGAGCAGTTCTTC.